This T cell receptor beta chain was recorded in a study of STAT5B mutations in CD4+ large granular lymphocyte leukemia. General study findings and limits: TRBV06-family usage was enriched in top patient clones (8/27) versus controls (2/35). Without putative leukemic clones, patient CD4-sorted repertoires remained more clonal than healthy CD4+ repertoires.

Generated by immunoSEQ multiplex PCR, the TCRdb table keeps only in-frame clones and is missing some. Of tens of thousands of clones listed, roughly 80% are singletons. Germline CDR1 and CDR2: MNHNY and SVGAGI (reference sequence). The CDR3 covers 14 residues. V dropped 8 bases and J dropped 0 bases, with 14 bases sitting between them. Healthy controls were blood donor buffy coats. This clone turned up a few times. Antigen specificity is unknown. V usage is TRBV6-6 and J usage is TRBJ2-7; tentatively, D is TRBD2 (7 bases). The sample was CD4+ T cells from blood buffy coats. The TCR sequence derives from a human donor in good health. The DNA of the CDR3 is TGTGCCAGCCGGAGGGGGAGGGACTCCTACGAGCAGTACTTC. Protein sequence: CASRRGRDSYEQYF.